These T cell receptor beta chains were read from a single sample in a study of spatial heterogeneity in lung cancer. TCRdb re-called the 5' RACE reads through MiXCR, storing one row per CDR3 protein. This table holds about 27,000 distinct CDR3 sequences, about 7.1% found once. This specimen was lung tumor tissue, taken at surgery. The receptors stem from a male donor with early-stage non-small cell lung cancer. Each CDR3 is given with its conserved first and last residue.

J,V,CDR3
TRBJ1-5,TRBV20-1,CSAREVGGTNQPQHF
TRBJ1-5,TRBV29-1,CSVRGTGGNQPQHF
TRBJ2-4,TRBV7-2,CASSLNTLNIQYF
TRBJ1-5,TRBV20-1,CSVFNRGTYNQPQHF
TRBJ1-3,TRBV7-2,CASSLSQFRSGNTIYF
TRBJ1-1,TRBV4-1,CASSRGTVRDTEAFF
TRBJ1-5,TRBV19,CASRHTGPQPQHF
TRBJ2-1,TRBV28,CASSFAGFRDDNEQFF
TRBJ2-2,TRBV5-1,CASSLGVGTGELFF
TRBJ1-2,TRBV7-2,CASSVDSRGYGYTF
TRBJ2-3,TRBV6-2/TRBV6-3,CASSYHSTDTQYF
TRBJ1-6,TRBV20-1,CSARTSLAAQPLHF
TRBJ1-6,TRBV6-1,CASQDSLSSPLHF
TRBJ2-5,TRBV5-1,CASTQDRLPTQETQYF
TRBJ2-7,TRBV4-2,CASSLPDREAEQYF
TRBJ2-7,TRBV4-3,CASSPTSADTYEQYF
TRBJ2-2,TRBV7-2,CASSPPGQGGTGELFF
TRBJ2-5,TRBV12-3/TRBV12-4,CASSLEVGQETQYF
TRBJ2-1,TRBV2,CASTDRASYNEQFF
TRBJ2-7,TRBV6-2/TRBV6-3,CASSPLGRPQYF
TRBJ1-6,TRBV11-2,CASSLEGTAYSPLHF
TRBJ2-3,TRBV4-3,CASSQDSRGGADTQYF
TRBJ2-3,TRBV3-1,CASSQGTGDTQYF
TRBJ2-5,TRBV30,CAWSVGRKTQYF
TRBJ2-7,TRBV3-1,CASSQGVSASYEQYF
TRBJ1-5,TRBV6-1,CASSARDGYSNQPQHF
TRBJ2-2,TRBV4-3,CASSQVIQGNGELFF
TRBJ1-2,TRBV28,CASSPPGGRGHGYTF
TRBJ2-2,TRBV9,CASSVFQTIGYAGELFF
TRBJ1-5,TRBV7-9,CASSPTGAGDQPQHF
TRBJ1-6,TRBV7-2,CASSYRESSYNSPLHF
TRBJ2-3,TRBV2,CASSEWASGGAGSDTQYF
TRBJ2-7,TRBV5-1,CASSQDRGGYEQYF
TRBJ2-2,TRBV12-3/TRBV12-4,CAGGRTTGELFF
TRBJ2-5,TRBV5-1,CASSLGQPQETQYF
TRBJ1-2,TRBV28,CASSLGDRGPGGYTF
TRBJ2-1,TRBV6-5,CASSRTGGAYNEQFF